The 28 T cell receptor beta chains below all came from one sample that was sequenced in a study of spatial heterogeneity in lung cancer. Time point meaning: blood at routine non-recurrence follow-up after resection. TCRdb reprocessed the 5' RACE reads via MiXCR and lists one record per CDR3 protein. Of fewer than 25,000 distinct CDR3 sequences listed, over 7.5% are singletons. The sequenced sample was PBMCs, obtained at follow-up. Receptor source: a male donor with early-stage non-small cell lung cancer.

This clonotype was picked up many times. This chain uses TRBV4-3 with TRBJ1-4; D not certain. The V gene lost 0 bases and the J gene lost 0 bases, with 8 bases spanning the gap. The CDR3 has 16 amino acids. Germline V gives CDR1 LGHNA, CDR2 YSLEER. CDR3 nucleotides: TGCGCCAGCAGCCAAGATCGGTCGGCAACTAATGAAAAACTGTTTTTT. It encodes CASSQDRSATNEKLFF.

V and J are TRBV6-2 or TRBV6-3 and TRBJ2-3, with 10 bases that match TRBD2. With 6 bases clipped from V and 7 bases from J, the junction kept 7 bases outside the gene matches. Germline V CDR1 and CDR2: MNHEY, SVGEGT. This CDR3 comprises 14 residues. CDR3 residues: CASSLAGVGNTQYF. CDR3 DNA sequence: TGTGCCAGCAGCCTAGCGGGGGTCGGAAATACGCAGTATTTT.

This rearrangement joins TRBV20-1 to TRBJ2-7; D gene ambiguous. V lost 0 bases, J lost 0 bases, and 15 bases lay in between. Germline V gene data show CDR1 as DFQATT and CDR2 as SNEGSKA (reference sequence). This CDR3 contains 16 residues. The CDR3 loop reads CSARDLETVYSYEQYF. In DNA, the CDR3 is TGCAGTGCTAGAGATTTAGAAACAGTCTACTCCTACGAGCAGTACTTC.

In this sample, this clonotype turned up a few times. The V call is TRBV29-1, the J call TRBJ2-5; TRBD2 matches 10 bases. CDR3 size: 14 residues. Per germline, CDR1 SQVTM and CDR2 ANQGSEA. V shed 5 bases, J shed 5 bases, and the junction held 8 bases outside the gene matches. The CDR3 spells CSVSSGGARETQYF. CDR3 in DNA: TGCAGCGTTTCGAGCGGGGGGGCCCGGGAGACCCAGTACTTC. Supplemented by reference TRBV29-1 and TRBJ2-5, the full variable domain reads SAVISQKPSRDICQRGTSLTIQCQVDSQVTMMFWYRQQPGQSLTLIATANQGSEATYESGFVIDKFPISRPNLTFSTLTVSNMSPEDSSIYLCSVSSGGARETQYFGPGTRLLVL.

This clonotype has a handful of counts. The gene calls are TRBV7-2 and TRBJ1-1, with D possibly matching TRBD1 (5 bases). Germline CDR1 and CDR2: SGHTA and FQGNSA. This CDR3 is 14 amino acids long. The V end was cut by 0 bases, the J end by 5 bases, with 10 bases between. In nucleotides, the CDR3 is TGTGCCAGCAGCTTAGCGGGGGTTGGGACTGAAGCTTTCTTT. This translates into CASSLAGVGTEAFF.

J is TRBJ2-1 and V is TRBV5-4; 13 bases agree with TRBD2. CDR1 is SGHNT, CDR2 YYREEE, per germline (reference sequence). The J segment lost 9 bases and the V segment lost 4 bases, leaving 7 bases of the junction unmatched. The CDR3 has 15 amino acids. CDR3 nucleotides: TGTGCCAGCAGCCCGGGACTAGCGGGGAAACTTGAGCAGTTCTTC. This sequence encodes CASSPGLAGKLEQFF.

CDR3 DNA: TGTGCCAGCCATCTCAGTGCTAGCGGCCCGTACCAAGAGACCCAGTACTTC. This sequence encodes CASHLSASGPYQETQYF. The chain joins TRBV3-1 to TRBJ2-5; 7 bases agree with TRBD2. V shed 8 bases and J 0 bases; nucleotides not matched to a gene: 15. CDR3 length equals 17 residues. The germline CDR1 and CDR2 sequences are LGHDT and YNNKEL (reference sequence).

The V call is TRBV4-1, the J call TRBJ1-1; possibly TRBD1 for D (5 bases). V lost 4 bases and J lost 6, with 15 bases in between. The V gene's germline CDR1 is MGHRA and CDR2 YSYEKL. This CDR3 contains 14 residues. CDR3 protein: CASSLNVGPPEAFF. The CDR3 DNA sequence: TGCGCCAGCAGCCTCAACGTGGGGCCCCCTGAAGCTTTCTTT.

The rearrangement uses TRBV3-1 and TRBJ1-2; D unresolved. V dropped 4 bases and J dropped 8 bases, with 23 bases sitting between them. The CDR3 extends over 16 amino acids. CDR1 is LGHDT, CDR2 YNNKEL, per germline (reference sequence). CDR3 protein: CASSPLRLELKRGYTF. The CDR3 DNA sequence: TGTGCCAGCAGCCCCCTCCGCCTAGAACTTAAACGGGGCTACACCTTC.

This clonotype was detected ten times or more. This chain connects TRBV7-9 to TRBJ1-1; D uncertain. In germline, CDR1 is SEHNR, CDR2 FQNEAQ (reference sequence). The CDR3 is 12 residues long. Trimming took off 5 bases at V and 8 bases at J, with 12 bases between the two ends. The CDR3 DNA reads as TGTGCCAGCAGCCGAGCCGACAAGGAAGCTTTCTTT. As protein: CASSRADKEAFF.

The gene calls are TRBV24-1 and TRBJ2-5, with D uncertain. Germline V CDR1 and CDR2: KGHDR, SFDVKD. V was shortened by 3 bases and J by 5 bases, with 9 bases between the two germline ends. The CDR3 is 13 amino acids. The CDR3 DNA reads TGTGCCACCAGTGATGGGTATGGGGAGACCCAGTACTTC. Protein sequence: CATSDGYGETQYF.

This clonotype was seen many times. This chain connects TRBV5-8 to TRBJ2-1; D is perhaps TRBD1 (6 bases). This CDR3 contains 16 residues. From germline, CDR1 is SGHTS and CDR2 YDEGEE. Between the trimmed V and J ends, which lost 6 bases and 0 bases, there was a span of 16 bases. The CDR3 bases are TGTGCCAGCAAAAGAGAGGGGGTGAGCTCCTACAATGAGCAGTTCTTC. Translating it yields CASKREGVSSYNEQFF.

At least ten counts were recorded for this clonotype. This chain connects TRBV3-1 to TRBJ1-3; D not certain. Germline V lookup: CDR1 LGHDT, CDR2 YNNKEL (reference sequence). V lost 6 bases, J lost 4 bases, and 16 bases lay in between. This CDR3 contains 15 residues. The CDR3 loop is CASSPVPGVGNTIYF. The CDR3 coding sequence is TGTGCCAGCAGTCCCGTTCCAGGTGTAGGAAACACCATATATTTT.

Only a few counts were recorded for this clonotype. This chain links TRBV3-1 with TRBJ2-3, with D maybe TRBD1 (6 bases). The CDR3 is 13 amino acids. Germline CDR1 and CDR2: LGHDT and YNNKEL (reference sequence). Trimming removed 10 bases from V and 3 bases from J, with 14 bases in between. CDR3 DNA sequence: TGTGCCACCTTGGTCCAGGGGACAGATACGCAGTATTTT. This gives the protein CATLVQGTDTQYF.

This clonotype came up many times. The genes are TRBV14 and TRBJ2-2; 7 bases map to TRBD1. The length of the CDR3 is 16 residues. The ends lost 2 bases at V and 2 bases at J; junction bases unmatched: 5. CDR1 and CDR2 from the germline V gene are SGHDN and FVKESK. In nucleotides, the CDR3 is TGTGCCAGCAGCCAATACCGACAGGGAAACACCGGGGAGCTGTTTTTT. It yields the protein CASSQYRQGNTGELFF.

A word on this clonotype: A read error may be the cause here, since a much bigger clone is one base away. The rearrangement uses TRBV29-1 and TRBJ2-1; 7 bases are shared with TRBD1. Germline CDR1 SQVTM, CDR2 ANQGSEA. This CDR3 is built from 16 residues. After removal of 2 bases from V and 0 bases from J, the junction contained 7 bases not matched to a gene. CDR3 in DNA: TGCAGCGTTGAACCGACAGGGTCCGACTCCTACAATGAGCAGTTCTTC. Translating it yields CSVEPTGSDSYNEQFF.

This clonotype showed up many times. This chain uses TRBV5-1 with TRBJ2-2; 10 nucleotides line up with TRBD2. The CDR3 loop spans 16 amino acids. The V gene's germline CDR1 is SGHRS and CDR2 YFSETQ. V trimming: 0 bases; J trimming: 8 bases; junction bases outside the gene matches: 7. The CDR3 loop is CASSLAVSGGPGELFF. The DNA of the CDR3 is TGCGCCAGCAGCTTGGCTGTTAGCGGGGGGCCAGGGGAGCTGTTTTTT.

This clonotype was counted at least ten times. The chain employs TRBV3-1 and TRBJ2-7; TRBD1 matches at 7 bases. J gave up 2 bases and V 5 bases, and 3 bases lay outside the gene matches. The length of the CDR3 is 13 residues. Germline CDR1 is LGHDT and CDR2 is YNNKEL (reference sequence). The CDR3 DNA reads TGTGCCAGCAGCGGGGGACAGACCTACGAGCAGTACTTC. Encoded protein: CASSGGQTYEQYF.

In this sample, this clonotype turned up many times. V and J are TRBV10-3 and TRBJ2-7, with 7 bases matching TRBD1. This CDR3 is 18 amino acids long. Germline CDR1 reads ENHRY; CDR2 reads SYGVKD. V shed 0 bases and J 1 base; nucleotides not matched to a gene: 12. For the CDR3, the DNA is TGTGCCATCAGTGAGTCGCCCATAAAGGGGGCGCTTTCCTACGAGCAGTACTTC. Its protein product is CAISESPIKGALSYEQYF.

This clonotype showed up just a few times. J is TRBJ2-1 and V is TRBV7-9; D unresolved. Germline-derived CDR1 and CDR2 are SEHNR and FQNEAQ (reference sequence). The germline V and J ends were trimmed by 4 bases and 7 bases, with 14 bases remaining between them. This CDR3 has 14 residues. This chain's CDR3 is CASSYLIGPNEQFF. The CDR3 bases are TGTGCCAGCAGCTACTTAATAGGACCAAATGAGCAGTTCTTC.

At least ten counts were recorded for this clonotype. The genes are TRBV7-9 and TRBJ2-5; 8 bases align to TRBD1. Germline V lookup: CDR1 SEHNR, CDR2 FQNEAQ (reference sequence). Germline trimming cut 5 bases from V and 4 bases from J; bases unmatched to any gene: 6. The CDR3 consists of 14 residues. As DNA, the CDR3 is TGTGCCAGCAGCCCTGACAGGGGCCGAGAGACCCAGTACTTC. Its protein product is CASSPDRGRETQYF.

In this sample, this clonotype turned up many times. The chain's CDR3 is CSGGGQGYGYTF. The CDR3 DNA reads as TGCAGCGGTGGGGGGCAGGGATATGGCTACACCTTC. This sequence joins TRBV29-1 and TRBJ1-2; D may be TRBD1 (6 bases). Germline V gene sequence: CDR1 SQVTM, CDR2 ANQGSEA. The CDR3 is 12 amino acids. The V and J ends lost 7 bases and 5 bases respectively, with 14 bases between them.

This clonotype was picked up many times. CDR3 region: CASSFLPSRTDTQYF. The CDR3 DNA is TGTGCCAGCAGCTTTCTACCATCTCGGACAGATACGCAGTATTTT. The rearrangement joins TRBV7-6 to TRBJ2-3, with D unclear. The CDR3 consists of 15 residues. Germline loops: CDR1 SGHVS, CDR2 FNYEAQ. The V gene lost 3 bases and the J gene lost 3 bases, with 13 bases spanning the gap.

This clonotype was observed a few times. The rearrangement links TRBV2 to TRBJ2-2; D is undetermined. The CDR3 contains 12 residues. Trimming cost V 6 bases and J 1 base, with 3 bases left between them. From germline, CDR1 is SNHLY and CDR2 FYNNEI. CDR3 residues: CASSRNTGELFF. CDR3 DNA sequence: TGTGCCAGCAGCAGGAACACCGGGGAGCTGTTTTTT.

This clonotype came up many times. The chain joins TRBV6-1 to TRBJ1-5, with a possible D match to TRBD1 (5 bases). CDR1 and CDR2 (germline): MNHNS, SASEGT. CDR3 length: 14 amino acids. Trimming removed 8 bases from V and 1 base from J, with 12 bases in between. CDR3 protein: CASYGGGSNQPQHF. The CDR3 DNA reads TGTGCCAGCTATGGGGGAGGCAGCAATCAGCCCCAGCATTTT.

At least ten counts were recorded for this clonotype. This chain connects TRBV4-2 to TRBJ2-5; perhaps TRBD2 as D (7 bases). V lost 0 bases to trimming and J lost 7 bases, with 15 bases between them. This CDR3 is 15 amino acids long. Germline CDR1 LGHNA, CDR2 YNFKEQ. In DNA, the CDR3 is TGTGCCAGCAGCCAAGATGGCGGGGGCAGGGGGACCCAGTACTTC. Translating gives CASSQDGGGRGTQYF.

This clonotype was observed a handful of times. The chain combines TRBV15 with TRBJ2-7, with D perhaps TRBD1 or TRBD2 (5 bases each). V was shortened by 6 bases and J by 6 bases, with 15 bases between the two germline ends. Germline CDR1 LNHNV, CDR2 YYDKDF (reference sequence). The CDR3 runs to 13 residues. The CDR3 coding sequence is TGTGCCACCAGTACCGGGACCCTTGGCGAGCAGTACTTC. It yields the protein CATSTGTLGEQYF.

As regards this clonotype: A junction end diverges from the germline sequence, so it may reflect a read error. The V and J genes are TRBV28 and TRBJ2-7, with TRBD2 identical over 7 bases. The CDR3 spans 14 residues. Germline CDR1 is MDHEN and CDR2 is SYDVKM. The CDR3 DNA reads as TGTGCCCGCGGGGCGGGGGTGATCTCCCACGAGCAGTACTTC. The encoded protein is CARGAGVISHEQYF.